This T cell receptor (beta chain) was profiled in a study of technical replicates of blood from a handful of donors. The V and J ends lost 4 bases and 4 bases respectively, with 15 bases between them. The length of the CDR3 is 15 residues. Germline V gene data show CDR1 as SEHNR and CDR2 as FQNEAQ (reference sequence). Libraries were prepared by immunoSEQ multiplex PCR; TCRdb keeps only in-frame clonotypes and omits some of them. This sample has under 80,000 clones, with around 92% found just once. The TCR sequence derives from a human donor in good health. Some clones in this sample may be carry-over from other donors' samples. Source material: PBMCs. The genes are TRBV7-9 and TRBJ2-3; perhaps TRBD1 as D (6 bases). CDR3 coding DNA: TGTGCCAGCAGCTCAACTCACAGGGCTCCAGATACGCAGTATTTT. Protein product: CASSSTHRAPDTQYF.